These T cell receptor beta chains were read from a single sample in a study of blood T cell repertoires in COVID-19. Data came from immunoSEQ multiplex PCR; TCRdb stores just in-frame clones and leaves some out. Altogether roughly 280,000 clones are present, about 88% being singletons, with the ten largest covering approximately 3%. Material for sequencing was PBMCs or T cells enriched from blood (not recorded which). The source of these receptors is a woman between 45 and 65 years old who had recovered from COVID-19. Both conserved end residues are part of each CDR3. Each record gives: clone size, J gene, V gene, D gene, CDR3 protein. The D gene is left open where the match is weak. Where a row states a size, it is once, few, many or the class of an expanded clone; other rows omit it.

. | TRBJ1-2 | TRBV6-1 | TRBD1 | CASSEARQGVYGYTF
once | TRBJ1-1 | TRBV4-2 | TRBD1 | CASSQVGTGSEAFF
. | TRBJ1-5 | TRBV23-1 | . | CASSRSRRSNQPQHF
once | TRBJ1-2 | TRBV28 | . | CASSQGGFYGYTF
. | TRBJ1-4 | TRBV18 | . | CASSPNFGEKLFF
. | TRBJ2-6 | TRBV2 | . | CASGGDANVLTF
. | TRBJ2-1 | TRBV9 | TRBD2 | CASSERGLAGTYNEQFF
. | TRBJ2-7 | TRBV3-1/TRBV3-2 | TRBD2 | CASSQDGPTGRRESLRTSYEQYF
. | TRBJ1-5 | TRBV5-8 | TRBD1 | CASSKRQGSGQPQHF
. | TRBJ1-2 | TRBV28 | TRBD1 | CASTHKTGSGGYTF
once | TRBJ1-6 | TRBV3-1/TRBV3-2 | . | CASSPLGGADNSPLHF
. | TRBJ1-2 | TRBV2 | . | CASSLGLGDYGYTF
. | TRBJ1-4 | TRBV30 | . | CAWSVAGNEKLFF
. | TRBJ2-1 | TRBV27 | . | CASSFTRGGEQFF
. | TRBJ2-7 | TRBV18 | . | CASSFSTDSYEQYF
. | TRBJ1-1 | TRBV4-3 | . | CASSQEAGVTEAFF
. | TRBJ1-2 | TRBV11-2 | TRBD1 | CASSPGQGLSGYTF
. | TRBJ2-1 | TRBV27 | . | CASSAPAGMPYNEQFF
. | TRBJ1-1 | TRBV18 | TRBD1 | CASSPGTGFVNTEAFF
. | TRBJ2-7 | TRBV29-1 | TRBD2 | CSVEGSGTLEQYF
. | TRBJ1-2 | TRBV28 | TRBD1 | CASSLVGQGISGYTF
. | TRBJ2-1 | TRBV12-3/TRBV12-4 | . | CASSFVGSNEQFF
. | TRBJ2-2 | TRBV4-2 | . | CASSPQAGVLTGELFF
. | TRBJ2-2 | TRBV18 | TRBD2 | CASSQSQGGTGELFF
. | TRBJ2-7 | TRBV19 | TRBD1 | CASSITGGIVEQYF
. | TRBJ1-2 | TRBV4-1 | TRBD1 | CASSQARDRGGHYGYTF
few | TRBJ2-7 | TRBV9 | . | CASSASPVPTYEQYF
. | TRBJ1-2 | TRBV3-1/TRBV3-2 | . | CASRGTNHGYTF
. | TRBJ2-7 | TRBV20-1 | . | CSASSTYEQYF
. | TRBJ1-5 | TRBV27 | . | CASSPLNQPQHF
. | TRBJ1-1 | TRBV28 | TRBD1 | CASLPRTGMNTEAFF
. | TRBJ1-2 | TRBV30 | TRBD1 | CAWSGDRGLYGYTF
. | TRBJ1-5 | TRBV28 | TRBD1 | CASSPDRAQPQHF
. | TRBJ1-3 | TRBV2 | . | CASSEQFTGSRNTIYF
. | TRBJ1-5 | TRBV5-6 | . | CASSDAGGYQPQHF
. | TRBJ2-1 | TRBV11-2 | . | CASSVTGDWGNEQFF
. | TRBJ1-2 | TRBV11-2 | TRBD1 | CASSLRQGIDYGYTF
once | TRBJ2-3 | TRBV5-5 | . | CASSPEPGNTQYF
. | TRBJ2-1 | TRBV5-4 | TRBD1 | CASSRPGTANEQFF
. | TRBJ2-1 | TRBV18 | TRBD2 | CASSLLAGGQDEQFF
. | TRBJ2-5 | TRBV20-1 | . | CSAGRETQYF
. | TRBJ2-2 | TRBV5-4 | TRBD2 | CASSLGVAGANTGELFF
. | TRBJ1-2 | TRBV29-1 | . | CSVESQADGYGYTF
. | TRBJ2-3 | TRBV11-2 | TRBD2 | CASSPGLAGEGADTQYF
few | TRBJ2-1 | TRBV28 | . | CASSSAQGRAGNEQFF
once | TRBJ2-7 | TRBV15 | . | CATSRTAATSYEQYF
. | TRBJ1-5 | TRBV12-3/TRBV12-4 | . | CASSLSWNQPQHF
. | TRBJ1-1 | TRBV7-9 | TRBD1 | CASSPGTGALNTEAFF
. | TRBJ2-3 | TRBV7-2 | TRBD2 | CASSSLLLTSGTDTQYF
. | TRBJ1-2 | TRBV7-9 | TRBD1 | CASTHWRGQGYGYTF
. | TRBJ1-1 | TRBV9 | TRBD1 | CASSPGLDRALNTEAFF